This T cell receptor beta chain was documented in a study of shared clonotypes between healthy human individuals (TCRdb year 2020). Concerning the study at large: The cohort included a few men and a couple of women between 18 and 49 years of age. For each donor, three plates each were used for CD4 naive and CD4 memory, two plates were used for CD8 naive, and one plate was used for CD8 memory. To estimate repertoire size and how much clonotype sharing occurs between individuals, the study deeply sequenced the blood TCR repertoires of about five healthy adults. Different laboratories and diverse techniques were used to prepare libraries and sequence TCR repertoires, to increase sequencing depth and limit assay-specific biases. Leukapheresis yielded between about 0.94 and 8.9 billion PBMCs per donor.

Deletion took 2 bases off V and 0 bases off J, with a span of 13 bases between the germline ends. The germline V gene yields MDHEN for CDR1 and SYDVKM for CDR2. CDR3 length: 16 amino acids, cysteine to phenylalanine. Of all the DNA, just the CDR3 is kept, 48 bases in frame from base 1. Using the deep immunoSEQ assay, TCR CDR3 regions were amplified from genomic DNA by multiplex PCR. Genomic DNA extracted from each cell subset was distributed evenly over all wells of several immunoSEQ 96-well plates, and each plate served as one replicate. For sorted subsets, each replicate PCR was loaded with about 0.2 ug genomic DNA, equivalent to 30,000 to 35,000 T cell genomes. Purified libraries were quantified with a Qubit 3.0 fluorometer, sized on a Bioanalyzer 2100, and re-quantified with the KAPA Library Quantification kit. Each immunoSEQ 96-well plate was sequenced on its own single-read 150-cycle Illumina NextSeq 550 flow cell. Per the original workflow: Because only junctional sequences without quality scores were contained in the immunoSEQ output, filtering matching that applied to full-length reads could not be performed. Sequences were annotated with PyIR, a Python wrapper for IgBLAST v1.9, using IMGT germline references to assign V/J genes and CDR3. Reads were removed for weak V/J assignments (E-value above 1e-6), missing CDR3, stop codons, out-of-frame junctions, or ambiguous translated residues. A V3J clonotype was defined by an identical inferred V gene, J gene, and CDR3 amino acid sequence. The percentage overlap between two repertoires was calculated by dividing the number of shared unique clonotypes by the size of the smaller repertoire. Repertoire richness was assessed with RTK rarefaction, the Chao1 estimator, and Recon v2.1 estimates of unobserved clonotypes. OLGA was used to compute generation probabilities for all TCRbeta clonotypes that the gDNA method yielded from a handful of donors. TCRdb took this table from immuneACCESS and kept in-frame rearrangements with V and J called. Such tables lack part of the clones; where checked against another copy, unresolved V genes explain under half of the gap, and the rest is unexplained. V and J calls and clone size are given by that table; D and trimming were obtained from the DNA. Here the sample has approximately 1.1 million clones; about 80% occur a single time. The ten top clones hold about 0.52% of the sample.

Healthy HIV-negative adults with no recently reported acute infections or vaccinations were included as donors. Every donor was a Caucasian adult residing in Nashville, Tennessee, USA. CD4+ T cells were enriched by magnetic negative selection; naive cells were then positively selected on CD45RA, and the negative fraction formed the memory subset. Blood was collected by leukapheresis, and PBMCs were isolated by Ficoll-Histopaque density gradient centrifugation and then cryopreserved in liquid nitrogen vapor phase. Analytical flow cytometry was used to check the purity and quantity of each magnetically sorted T cell population. Each sorted fraction had its genomic DNA isolated and then quantified by UV absorbance on a Nanodrop 2000c. The paper's findings and limits, for the study overall: Based on pairwise subsampling, the degree of clonotype sharing among donors was expected to be affected by sequencing depth. Sampling was limited to blood, and TCR repertoires in tissue likely differ from TCR repertoires in blood. Approximately 5% of naive CD4, 3.5% of naive CD8, about 2.4% of memory CD4, and more than 0.35% of memory CD8 clonotypes were shared across several donors. Naive subsets generally had larger estimated clonotype richness than memory subsets. The genetic and exposure-history diversity represented was limited by the small number of donors. Higher generation probabilities were observed for clonotypes shared by all four sorted-subset donors than for non-shared clonotypes. Even with the large sequencing depth, rarefaction of the sorted-subset datasets indicated that sequencing was incomplete.

Concerning this clone itself: No antigen is known for it. No per-base quality is available; no much larger clone lies one base away.

This sequence uses TRBV28 and TRBJ1-1; a tentative D call is TRBD1 (6 bases match). The source material was memory CD4+ T cells from PBMCs. According to the study, the label for this sample's cell subset or site signals: CD45RA-negative fraction. The clonotype was recovered from a man younger than 30 in good health. Some clones in this sample may be carry-over from other donors' samples. The sequence in DNA is TGTGCCAGCAGTTTAAAGGGGGGAACCTTGAACACTGAAGCTTTCTTT. This translates into CASSLKGGTLNTEAFF.